This TCR beta chain was profiled in a study of CD4+ T cells in melanoma. Study-level findings and limits: A reported correlation linked neoantigen-specific CD4+ T cells to CD8+, macrophage and B cell function. Reportedly, melanoma neoantigen-specific CD4+ T cells showed varied differentiation states.

The V end was cut by 8 bases, the J end by 4 bases, with 17 bases between. Germline CDR1 reads GTSNPN; CDR2 reads SVGIG (reference sequence). The CDR3 length is 13 residues. Regarding this clone: Its matching antigen is unknown.

Method: immunoSEQ multiplex PCR; TCRdb's copy keeps in-frame clones and lacks some. The data hold 15,000 to 20,000 clones, with under 90% observed a single time. The source material was cells from a culture (not recorded whether cultured in vitro). This sequence originates from a human donor with melanoma. The chain joins TRBV30 to TRBJ1-1; possible D gene TRBD1, 6 bases. CDR3 bases: TGTGCCCGGCGACTAACAGGGACCACTGAAGCTTTCTTT. Protein sequence: CARRLTGTTEAFF.